The 27 T cell receptor beta chains given below trace back to one sample, sequenced in a study of regulatory and conventional T cells in RAG deficiency. Generated by immunoSEQ multiplex PCR, the TCRdb table keeps only in-frame clones and is missing some. This sample has several thousand clones, with roughly 92% found just once. Genomic DNA came from blood regulatory T cells gated CD4+ CD25-high CD127-low. The same data also went into a second study, on regulatory T cells. That paper notes: The primer mix had 52 TRBV and 13 TRBJ primers.

The sequenced material came from CD127- CD25+ CD4+ Tregs sorted from blood. The receptor source for this set is a human donor in good health.

The V call is TRBV5-1, the J call TRBJ1-1; tentatively, D is TRBD1 (6 bases). In germline, CDR1 is SGHRS, CDR2 YFSETQ. This CDR3 comprises 13 residues. Trimming pared 0 bases from V and 8 bases from J, leaving 11 bases between. The DNA for the CDR3 is TGCGCCAGCAGCTTGGACAGGGTAAGGGAAGCTTTCTTT. It yields the protein CASSLDRVREAFF. Drawing the rest from reference TRBV5-1 and TRBJ1-1, the complete variable domain is KAGVTQTPRYLIKTRGQQVTLSCSPISGHRSVSWYQQTPGQGLQFLFEYFSETQRNKGNFPGRFSGRQFSNSRSEMNVSTLELGDSALYLCASSLDRVREAFFGQGTRLTVV.

This sequence joins TRBV7-9 and TRBJ2-3; TRBD2 matches at 8 bases. V lost 3 bases, J lost 1 base, and 0 bases stayed unmatched. The CDR3 has 14 residues. The germline CDR1 and CDR2 sequences are SEHNR and FQNEAQ (reference sequence). CDR3 DNA: TGTGCCAGCAGCTTGCGGGGGGGCACAGATACGCAGTATTTT. It specifies CASSLRGGTDTQYF.

The chain links TRBV7-6 to TRBJ1-1; 7 nucleotides match TRBD1. The V gene end was trimmed by 2 bases and the J gene end by 5 bases; junction bases not matched to a gene: 2. The CDR3 totals 13 residues. Germline assignment: CDR1 SGHVS and CDR2 FNYEAQ. This CDR3 is CASSLSGGTEAFF. DNA for the CDR3: TGTGCCAGCAGCTTATCAGGGGGGACTGAAGCTTTCTTT.

The CDR3 nucleotides read TGTGCCTGGAGTGTACAGAACACCGGGGAGCTGTTTTTT. Amino acid sequence: CAWSVQNTGELFF. The chain combines TRBV30 with TRBJ2-2; D gene uncertain. The CDR3 loop spans 13 amino acids. Trimming shortened V by 0 bases and J by 1 base, and 3 bases separated the two germline ends. The germline CDR1 and CDR2 sequences are GTSNPN and SVGIG (reference sequence).

V gene TRBV9 combines with J gene TRBJ2-5; D uncertain. Trimming removed 3 bases at V and 2 bases at J, with 5 bases between. This CDR3 is built from 12 residues. Germline CDR1 and CDR2: SGDLS and YYNGEE. The CDR3: CASSAEQETQYF. CDR3 DNA sequence: TGTGCCAGCAGCGCGGAGCAAGAGACCCAGTACTTC.

The chain uses TRBV19 and TRBJ1-3; no firm D call. CDR1 LNHDA and CDR2 SQIVND come from the germline V gene (reference sequence). The CDR3 is 15 amino acids. Trimming took 5 bases from V and 2 from J, leaving 13 bases between them. In DNA form, the CDR3 reads TGTGCCAGTAGTCACCAGGAGGTCCCTGGAAACACCATATATTTT. Amino acid sequence: CASSHQEVPGNTIYF.

The gene calls are TRBV9 and TRBJ2-1; a possible D gene is TRBD2 (5 bases). The CDR3 has 13 amino acids. Germline CDR1 and CDR2: SGDLS and YYNGEE. V was pared by 0 bases and J by 6 bases, with 7 bases between. CDR3 amino acids: CASSVGGSNEQFF. The CDR3 coding sequence is TGTGCCAGCAGCGTAGGTGGGAGCAATGAGCAGTTCTTC.

This clone was recorded a few times. J is TRBJ1-4 and V is TRBV5-8; TRBD1 is a possible D gene (6 bases). With 4 bases removed from V and 3 bases from J, the gap between germline ends came to 10 bases. The CDR3 covers 14 residues. Per the germline V gene, CDR1 is SGHTS and CDR2 is YDEGEE. CDR3 residues: CASSPDRANEKLFF. DNA for the CDR3: TGTGCCAGCAGCCCGGACAGAGCTAATGAAAAACTGTTTTTT.

The chain is built from TRBV14 and TRBJ2-7; no clear D gene. CDR3 length: 14 amino acids. The germline V and J ends were trimmed by 6 bases and 1 base, with 13 bases remaining between them. Germline CDR1 SGHDN, CDR2 FVKESK. CDR3 in amino acids: CASRTFGGSYEQYF. CDR3 sequence (DNA): TGTGCCAGCAGGACCTTCGGCGGATCCTACGAGCAGTACTTC. The full variable domain, its missing parts supplied by reference TRBV14 and TRBJ2-7, is EAGVTQFPSHSVIEKGQTVTLRCDPISGHDNLYWYRRVMGKEIKFLLHFVKESKQDESGMPNNRFLAERTGGTYSTLKVQPAELEDSGVYFCASRTFGGSYEQYFGPGTRLTVT.

This clone was detected only once. The genes are TRBV11-1 and TRBJ2-3; D is unresolved. The CDR3 is 12 amino acids. V was pared by 3 bases and J by 2 bases, with 3 bases between. CDR1 SGHAT and CDR2 FQDESV come from the germline V gene (reference sequence). The CDR3 loop is CASSFNTDTQYF. In nucleotides, the CDR3 is TGTGCCAGCAGCTTCAACACAGATACGCAGTATTTT.

Comments on this clone: Other DNA sequences from this sample encode an identical CDR3 as well. The chain recombines TRBV11-2 with TRBJ2-1; TRBD2 agrees at 8 bases. Unmatched junction bases numbered 5, after V lost 3 bases and J lost 7 bases. Germline V gene data show CDR1 as SGHAT and CDR2 as FQNNGV. This CDR3 has 14 amino acids. CDR3 sequence: CASSLAGGRNEQFF. CDR3 sequence (DNA): TGTGCCAGCAGCTTGGCGGGAGGTAGGAATGAGCAGTTCTTC.

This clone was recorded once. The junction departs from the called germline gene at one end, perhaps through a read error. The CDR3 DNA reads TGTGCCAGTAGTTCAACCTCTCGGACAGCCTCCTACGAGCAGTGCTTC. Residues: CASSSTSRTASYEQCF. The chain carries TRBV19 and TRBJ2-7, with a weak D call TRBD1 (6 bases). Per germline, CDR1 LNHDA and CDR2 SQIVND (reference sequence). This CDR3 region has 16 residues.

The chain is built from TRBV10-1 and TRBJ2-3, with 7 bases matching TRBD2. The CDR3 totals 15 residues. The germline V gene encodes CDR1 WNHNN and CDR2 SYGVQD (reference sequence). V was pared by 4 bases and J by 2 bases, with 6 bases of the junction left unmatched. For the CDR3, the DNA is TGCGCCAGCAGTGCGACTAGCTCTACCACAGATACGCAGTATTTT. Residues: CASSATSSTTDTQYF.

This chain uses TRBV7-6 with TRBJ2-2, with D perhaps TRBD2 (6 bases). V shed 6 bases and J shed 6 bases, with 8 bases lying between them. CDR1 and CDR2 (germline): SGHVS, FNYEAQ. The CDR3 runs to 12 residues. The CDR3 region is CASRPSAGELFF. CDR3 coding DNA: TGTGCCAGCAGACCTAGCGCCGGGGAGCTGTTTTTT.

J is TRBJ1-3 and V is TRBV30; maybe TRBD1 (5 bases). This CDR3 has 14 residues. Trimming took off 3 bases at V and 0 bases at J, with 9 bases between the two ends. Germline lookup yields CDR1 GTSNPN and CDR2 SVGIG (reference sequence). The CDR3 region is CAWRRGLSGNTIYF. The CDR3, as DNA: TGTGCCTGGAGAAGGGGCCTCTCTGGAAACACCATATATTTT.

The J gene is TRBJ1-1, the V gene TRBV27, with D tentatively TRBD1 (6 bases). The germline V and J ends were trimmed by 4 bases and 0 bases, with 12 bases remaining between them. CDR1 MNHEY and CDR2 SMNVEV come from the germline V gene (reference sequence). The CDR3 length is 15 residues. Here the CDR3 DNA reads TGTGCCAGCAGTTACAAAGGACAGTTGAACACTGAAGCTTTCTTT. Amino acid sequence: CASSYKGQLNTEAFF.

The gene calls are TRBV19 and TRBJ2-2, with 11 bases matching TRBD2. CDR1 is LNHDA and CDR2 is SQIVND in the germline V gene (reference sequence). This CDR3 spans 18 amino acids. V shed 6 bases, J shed 4 bases, and the junction held 13 bases outside the gene matches. The CDR3 bases are TGTGCCAGTAGGGCCTCGCTAGCGGGAGGCAAAAGCACCGGGGAGCTGTTTTTT. Its protein is CASRASLAGGKSTGELFF.

This chain joins TRBV9 and TRBJ2-3; D gene ambiguous. Germline values: CDR1 SGDLS, CDR2 YYNGEE. This CDR3 is built from 13 residues. V was shortened by 3 bases and J by 2 bases, with 7 bases between the two germline ends. CDR3 loop: CASSALTTDTQYF. Here the CDR3 DNA reads TGTGCCAGCAGCGCACTAACCACAGATACGCAGTATTTT.

The J gene is TRBJ1-2, the V gene TRBV4-2; 7 bases fit TRBD1. The CDR3 has 16 residues. Losses at the gene ends were 3 bases for V and 4 bases for J; bases not matched to a gene: 11. Germline-derived CDR1 and CDR2 are LGHNA and YNFKEQ. CDR3 DNA sequence: TGTGCCAGCAGCCACCCCGTAGGGGGCGTTGGCTATGGCTACACCTTC. Amino acids: CASSHPVGGVGYGYTF.

The rearrangement uses TRBV5-1 and TRBJ2-7, with TRBD1 matching 7 bases. V shed 0 bases, J shed 4 bases, and the junction held 4 bases outside the gene matches. The CDR3 is 14 amino acids. CDR1 SGHRS and CDR2 YFSETQ come from the germline V gene. Here the CDR3 reads CASSLAAGGYEQYF. CDR3 nucleotides: TGCGCCAGCAGCTTGGCCGCAGGGGGATACGAGCAGTACTTC.

This chain connects TRBV15 to TRBJ1-6, with 7 bases that match TRBD1. With V trimmed by 3 bases and J by 9 bases, 11 bases remained unmatched. Germline V gene lookup returns CDR1 LNHNV and CDR2 YYDKDF (reference sequence). This CDR3 comprises 16 residues. The CDR3 here is CATSSARRQGGSPLHF. CDR3 bases: TGTGCCACCAGCAGCGCCCGCCGACAGGGTGGTTCACCCCTCCACTTT.

DNA for the CDR3: TGTGCCTGGAGTGTAATCCGGGGGGGACCCTATGGCTACACCTTC. Translation gives CAWSVIRGGPYGYTF. The J gene is TRBJ1-2, the V gene TRBV30; TRBD1 is a possible D gene (5 bases). V lost 0 bases, J lost 4 bases, and 15 bases lay in between. CDR3 length equals 15 residues. Germline V gene data show CDR1 as GTSNPN and CDR2 as SVGIG (reference sequence). The full variable domain, rest sourced from reference TRBV30 and TRBJ1-2, is SQTIHQWPATLVQPVGSPLSLECTVEGTSNPNLYWYRQAAGRGLQLLFYSVGIGQISSEVPQNLSASRPQDRQFILSSKKLLLSDSGFYLCAWSVIRGGPYGYTFGSGTRLTVV.

CDR3 sequence: CASSLMGTATDTQYF. Here the CDR3 DNA reads TGTGCCAGCAGCTTAATGGGGACAGCGACAGATACGCAGTATTTT. The chain links TRBV11-1 to TRBJ2-3; TRBD1 matches at 7 bases. With 2 bases clipped from V and 3 bases from J, the junction kept 5 bases outside the gene matches. The CDR3 is made up of 15 amino acids. From germline, CDR1 is SGHAT and CDR2 FQDESV (reference sequence).

This chain uses TRBV5-1 with TRBJ2-5, with 12 bases matching TRBD1. Germline trimming cut 4 bases from V and 5 bases from J; bases unmatched to any gene: 6. The CDR3 contains 15 residues. Germline V gene data show CDR1 as SGHRS and CDR2 as YFSETQ. The chain's CDR3 is CASSTGQGALETQYF. The CDR3 DNA follows: TGCGCCAGCAGCACGGGACAGGGGGCTCTCGAGACCCAGTACTTC.

This chain links TRBV30 with TRBJ1-4; D gene ambiguous. The germline CDR1 and CDR2 sequences are GTSNPN and SVGIG (reference sequence). The CDR3 runs to 12 residues. The V and J ends lost 4 bases and 4 bases respectively, with 7 bases between them. CDR3 region: CAWTFGNEKLFF. The CDR3 nucleotides are TGTGCCTGGACGTTCGGTAATGAAAAACTGTTTTTT.

This clone was recorded only once. The chain joins TRBV5-6 to TRBJ2-1, with TRBD1 identical over 8 bases. The germline CDR1 and CDR2 sequences are SGHDT and YYEEEE. Trimming cost V 3 bases and J 6 bases; bases outside gene matches: 2. The CDR3 extends over 13 amino acids. DNA of the CDR3: TGTGCCAGCAGCTACAGGGGGAGCAATGAGCAGTTCTTC. It translates to CASSYRGSNEQFF.

V is TRBV6-6 and J is TRBJ1-1; D might be TRBD1 (5 bases). The CDR3 spans 13 residues. Germline CDR1 reads MNHNY; CDR2 reads SVGAGI (reference sequence). V was shortened by 10 bases and J by 3 bases, with 15 bases between the two germline ends. DNA for the CDR3: TGTGCCACCAGCCGACAGTACGACACTGAAGCTTTCTTT. Protein: CATSRQYDTEAFF.